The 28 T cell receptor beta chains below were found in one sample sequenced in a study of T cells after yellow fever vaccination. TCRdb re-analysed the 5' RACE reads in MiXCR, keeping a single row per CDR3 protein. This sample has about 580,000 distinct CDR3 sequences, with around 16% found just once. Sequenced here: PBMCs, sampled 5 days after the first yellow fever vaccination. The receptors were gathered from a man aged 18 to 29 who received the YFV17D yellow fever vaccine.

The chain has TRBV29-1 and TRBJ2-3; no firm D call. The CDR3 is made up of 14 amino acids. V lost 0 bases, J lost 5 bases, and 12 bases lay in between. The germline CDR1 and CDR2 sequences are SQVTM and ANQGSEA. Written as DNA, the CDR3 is TGCAGCGTTGAAGATCAGGCCCCTGGAGATACGCAGTATTTT. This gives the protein CSVEDQAPGDTQYF.

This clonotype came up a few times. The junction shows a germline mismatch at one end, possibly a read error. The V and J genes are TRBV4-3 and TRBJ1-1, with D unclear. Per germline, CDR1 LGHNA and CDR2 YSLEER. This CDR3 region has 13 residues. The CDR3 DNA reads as TGCGCCAGCAGCCTCCCTGGGAACACTGAAGCTCTCTTT. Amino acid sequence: CASSLPGNTEALF.

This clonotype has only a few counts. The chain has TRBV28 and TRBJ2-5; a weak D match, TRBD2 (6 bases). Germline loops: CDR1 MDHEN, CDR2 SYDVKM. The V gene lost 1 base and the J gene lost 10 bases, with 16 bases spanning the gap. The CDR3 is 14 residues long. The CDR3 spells CASSLFGGRRGQYF. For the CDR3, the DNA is TGTGCCAGCAGTTTATTCGGAGGGCGAAGGGGCCAGTACTTC.

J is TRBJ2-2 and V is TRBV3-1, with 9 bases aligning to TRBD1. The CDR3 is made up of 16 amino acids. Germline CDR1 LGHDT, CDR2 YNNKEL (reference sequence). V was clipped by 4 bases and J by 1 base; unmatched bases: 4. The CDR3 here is CASSRDREWNTGELFF. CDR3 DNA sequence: TGTGCCAGCAGCCGGGACAGGGAATGGAACACCGGGGAGCTGTTTTTT.

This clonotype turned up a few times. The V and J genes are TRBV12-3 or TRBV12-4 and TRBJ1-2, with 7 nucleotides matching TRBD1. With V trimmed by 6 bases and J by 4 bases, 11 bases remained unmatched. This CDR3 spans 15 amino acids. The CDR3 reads CASRYQTGVGYGYTF. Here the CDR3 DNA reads TGTGCCAGCAGATACCAAACAGGGGTTGGCTATGGCTACACCTTC.

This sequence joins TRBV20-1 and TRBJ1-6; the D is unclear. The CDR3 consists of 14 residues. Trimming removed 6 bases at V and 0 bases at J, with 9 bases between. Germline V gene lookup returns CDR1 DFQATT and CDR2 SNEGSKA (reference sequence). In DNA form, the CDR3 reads TGCAGTGCCCAGATGAGCTCCTATAATTCACCCCTCCACTTT. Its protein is CSAQMSSYNSPLHF.

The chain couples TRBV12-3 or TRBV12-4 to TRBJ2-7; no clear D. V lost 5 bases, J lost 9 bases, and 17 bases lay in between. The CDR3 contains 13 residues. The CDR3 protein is CASSRTVPRGQYF. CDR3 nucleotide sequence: TGTGCCAGCAGTCGTACAGTCCCGCGCGGGCAGTACTTC.

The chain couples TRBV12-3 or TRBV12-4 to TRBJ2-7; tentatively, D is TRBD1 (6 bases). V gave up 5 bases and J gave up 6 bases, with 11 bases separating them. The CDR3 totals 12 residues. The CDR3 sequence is CASSGDRLEQYF. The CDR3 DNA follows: TGTGCCAGCAGTGGCGACAGGCTCGAGCAGTACTTC.

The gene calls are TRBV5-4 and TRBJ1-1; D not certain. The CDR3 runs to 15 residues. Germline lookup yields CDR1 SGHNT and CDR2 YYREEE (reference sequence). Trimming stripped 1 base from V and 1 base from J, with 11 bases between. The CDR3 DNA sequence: TGTGCCAGCAGCTTGACCCCGGGGAGGAACACTGAAGCTTTCTTT. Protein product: CASSLTPGRNTEAFF. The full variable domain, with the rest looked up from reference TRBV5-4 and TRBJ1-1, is ETGVTQSPTHLIKTRGQQVTLRCSSQSGHNTVSWYQQALGQGPQFIFQYYREEENGRGNFPPRFSGLQFPNYSSELNVNALELDDSALYLCASSLTPGRNTEAFFGQGTRLTVV.

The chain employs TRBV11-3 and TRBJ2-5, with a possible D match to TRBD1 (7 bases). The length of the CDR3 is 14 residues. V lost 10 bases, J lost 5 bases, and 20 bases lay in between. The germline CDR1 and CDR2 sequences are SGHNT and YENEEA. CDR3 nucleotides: TGTGCCATTCTGCGACAGGGCGCGGGGGAGACCCAGTACTTC. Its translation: CAILRQGAGETQYF.

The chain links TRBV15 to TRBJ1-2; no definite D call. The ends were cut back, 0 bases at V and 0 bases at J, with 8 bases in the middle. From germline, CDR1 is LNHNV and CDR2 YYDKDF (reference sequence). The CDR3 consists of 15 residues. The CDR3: CATSRDTASNYGYTF. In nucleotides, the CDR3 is TGTGCCACCAGCAGAGATACAGCTTCTAACTATGGCTACACCTTC. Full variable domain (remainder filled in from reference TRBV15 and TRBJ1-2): DAMVIQNPRYQVTQFGKPVTLSCSQTLNHNVMYWYQQKSSQAPKLLFHYYDKDFNNEADTPDNFQSRRPNTSFCFLDIRSPGLGDTAMYLCATSRDTASNYGYTFGSGTRLTVV.

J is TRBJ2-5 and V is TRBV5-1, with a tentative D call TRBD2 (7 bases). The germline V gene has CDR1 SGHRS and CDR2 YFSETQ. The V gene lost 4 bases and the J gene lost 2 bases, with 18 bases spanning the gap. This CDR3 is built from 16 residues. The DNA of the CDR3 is TGCGCCAGCAGCGGGGGGGCGGGCCCCGCTCAAGAGACCCAGTACTTC. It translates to CASSGGAGPAQETQYF.

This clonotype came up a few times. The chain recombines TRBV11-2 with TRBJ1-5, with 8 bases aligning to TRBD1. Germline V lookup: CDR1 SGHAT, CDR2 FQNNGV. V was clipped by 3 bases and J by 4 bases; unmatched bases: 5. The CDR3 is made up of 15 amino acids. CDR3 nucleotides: TGTGCCAGCAGCTTCGACAGGGGAGAGAATCAGCCCCAGCATTTT. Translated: CASSFDRGENQPQHF. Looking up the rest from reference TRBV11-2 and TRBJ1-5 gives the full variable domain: EAGVAQSPRYKIIEKRQSVAFWCNPISGHATLYWYQQILGQGPKLLIQFQNNGVVDDSQLPKDRFSAERLKGVDSTLKIQPAKLEDSAVYLCASSFDRGENQPQHFGDGTRLSIL.

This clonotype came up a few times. The CDR3 bases are TGTGCCTGGGACGGGACAGGTAATAATGGGCCCCAGCATTTT. It is translated as CAWDGTGNNGPQHF. The rearrangement links TRBV30 to TRBJ1-5; 8 bases align to TRBD1. V lost 5 bases and J lost 9; bases outside the gene matches: 12. This CDR3 comprises 14 residues. Germline CDR1 and CDR2: GTSNPN and SVGIG (reference sequence).

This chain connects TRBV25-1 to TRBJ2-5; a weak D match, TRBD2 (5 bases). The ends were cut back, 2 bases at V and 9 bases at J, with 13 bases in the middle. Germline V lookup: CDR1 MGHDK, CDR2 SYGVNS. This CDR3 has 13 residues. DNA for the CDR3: TGTGCCAGCAGTGAAGGGGATACGAGGGCCCAGTACTTC. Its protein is CASSEGDTRAQYF.

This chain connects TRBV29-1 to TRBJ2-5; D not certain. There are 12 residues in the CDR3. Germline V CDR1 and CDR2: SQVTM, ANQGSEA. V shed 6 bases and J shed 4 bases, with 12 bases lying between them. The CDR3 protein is CSVTPKRETQYF. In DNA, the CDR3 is TGCAGCGTGACCCCCAAGCGAGAGACCCAGTACTTC.

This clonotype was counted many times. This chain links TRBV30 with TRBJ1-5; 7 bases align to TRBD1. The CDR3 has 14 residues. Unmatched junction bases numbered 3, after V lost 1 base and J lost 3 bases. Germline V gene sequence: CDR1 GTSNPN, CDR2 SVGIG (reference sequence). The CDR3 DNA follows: TGTGCCTGGAGTGGGGACAGTAACAATCAGCCCCAGCATTTT. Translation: CAWSGDSNNQPQHF.

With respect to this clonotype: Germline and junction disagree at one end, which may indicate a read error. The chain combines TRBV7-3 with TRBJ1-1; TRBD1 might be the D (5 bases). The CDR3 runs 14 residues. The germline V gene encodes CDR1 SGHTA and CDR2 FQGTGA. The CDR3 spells CASSLIGGNAEAFF. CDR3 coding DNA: TGTGCCAGCAGCTTAATTGGGGGGAACGCTGAAGCTTTCTTT.

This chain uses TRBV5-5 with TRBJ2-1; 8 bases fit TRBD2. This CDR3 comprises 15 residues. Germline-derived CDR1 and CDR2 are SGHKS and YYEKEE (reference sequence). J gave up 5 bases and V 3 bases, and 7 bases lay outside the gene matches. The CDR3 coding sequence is TGTGCCAGCAGCTCCATGAGCGGGGGCGACAATGAGCAGTTCTTC. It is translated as CASSSMSGGDNEQFF.

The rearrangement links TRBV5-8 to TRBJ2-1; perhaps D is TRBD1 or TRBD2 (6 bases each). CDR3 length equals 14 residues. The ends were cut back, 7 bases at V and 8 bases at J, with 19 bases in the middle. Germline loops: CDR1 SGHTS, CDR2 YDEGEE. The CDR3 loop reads CASPFPGANYEQFF. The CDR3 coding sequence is TGTGCCAGCCCCTTCCCGGGGGCAAACTATGAGCAGTTCTTC.

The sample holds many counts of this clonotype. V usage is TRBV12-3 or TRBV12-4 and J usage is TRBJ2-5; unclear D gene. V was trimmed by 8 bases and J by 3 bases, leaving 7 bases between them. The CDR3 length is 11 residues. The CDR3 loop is CASAEKETQYF. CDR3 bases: TGTGCCAGCGCAGAAAAAGAGACCCAGTACTTC.

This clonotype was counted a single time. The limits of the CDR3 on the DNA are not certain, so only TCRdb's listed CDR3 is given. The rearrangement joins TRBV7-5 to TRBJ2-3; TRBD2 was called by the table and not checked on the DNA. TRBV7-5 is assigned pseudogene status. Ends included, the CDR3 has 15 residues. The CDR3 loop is CISVPEASPPDTQYF.

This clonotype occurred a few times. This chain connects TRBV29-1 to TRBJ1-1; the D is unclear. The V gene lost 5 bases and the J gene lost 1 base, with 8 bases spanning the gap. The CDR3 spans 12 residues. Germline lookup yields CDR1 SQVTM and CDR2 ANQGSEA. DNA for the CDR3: TGCAGCGTTTGGACGGGGAACACTGAAGCTTTCTTT. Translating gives CSVWTGNTEAFF. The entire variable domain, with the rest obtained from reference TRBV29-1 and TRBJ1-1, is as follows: SAVISQKPSRDICQRGTSLTIQCQVDSQVTMMFWYRQQPGQSLTLIATANQGSEATYESGFVIDKFPISRPNLTFSTLTVSNMSPEDSSIYLCSVWTGNTEAFFGQGTRLTVV.

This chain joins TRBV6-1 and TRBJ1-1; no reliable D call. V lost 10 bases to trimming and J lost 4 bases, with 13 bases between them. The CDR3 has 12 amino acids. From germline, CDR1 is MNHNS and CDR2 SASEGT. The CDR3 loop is CATDRQTTEAFF. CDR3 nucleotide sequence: TGTGCCACAGACCGTCAGACCACTGAAGCTTTCTTT.

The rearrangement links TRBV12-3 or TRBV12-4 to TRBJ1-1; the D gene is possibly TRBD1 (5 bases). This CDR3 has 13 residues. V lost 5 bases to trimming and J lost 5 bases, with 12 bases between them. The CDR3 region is CASSAREGTEAFF. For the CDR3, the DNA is TGTGCCAGCAGTGCCCGGGAGGGGACTGAAGCTTTCTTT.

CDR3 sequence reads: CASSLNRGRGADTQYF. The CDR3 DNA reads TGTGCCAGCAGCCTGAACAGGGGGCGGGGGGCAGATACGCAGTATTTT. V and J are TRBV5-8 and TRBJ2-3; TRBD1 is a possible D gene (9 bases). CDR3 length equals 16 residues. The V end lost 4 bases, the J end lost 4 bases, and 19 bases lay between the germline ends. Germline assignment: CDR1 SGHTS and CDR2 YDEGEE.

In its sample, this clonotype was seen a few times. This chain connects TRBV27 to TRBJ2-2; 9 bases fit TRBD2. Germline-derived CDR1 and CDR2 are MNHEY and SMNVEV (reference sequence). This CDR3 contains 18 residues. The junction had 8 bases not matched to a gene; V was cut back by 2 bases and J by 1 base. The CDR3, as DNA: TGTGCCAGCAGTTTACGTTTTAGCGGGGGACGGAACACCGGGGAGCTGTTTTTT. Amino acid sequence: CASSLRFSGGRNTGELFF.

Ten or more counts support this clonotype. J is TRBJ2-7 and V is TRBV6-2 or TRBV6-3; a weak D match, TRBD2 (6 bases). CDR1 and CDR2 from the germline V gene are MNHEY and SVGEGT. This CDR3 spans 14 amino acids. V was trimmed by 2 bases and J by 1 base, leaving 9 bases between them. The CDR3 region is CASSYRETSYEQYV. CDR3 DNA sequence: TGTGCCAGCAGTTACCGGGAGACGTCCTACGAGCAGTACGTC.